Sequencing of this TCR beta chain was carried out in a study of cytomegalovirus exposure and HLA in healthy donors. Overall study: Later, an analysis reported that the 120 or so validation repertoires had used the same platform as the approximately 720 first-cohort repertoires.

Overall study results and limits: Listed as cytomegalovirus-associated were about 160 TCR beta chains. Most TCR sequences proved rare, with some public TCRs found in many donors. Specificity of a few CMV-associated chains for CMV antigens was verified in vitro.

In the case of this clone: As yet, its antigen is unknown.

Trimming took 5 bases from V and 1 from J, leaving 8 bases between them. CDR1 and CDR2 from the germline V gene are SGHNT and YENEEA. The CDR3 is 13 amino acids. The protocol was immunoSEQ multiplex PCR, while the TCRdb copy is restricted to in-frame clones and leaves out a portion. The sample lists 150,000 to 180,000 clones; 75% to 90% were seen once. The clonotype originates from a man aged 18 to 29 in good health and CMV-seropositive. The chain couples TRBV11-3 to TRBJ2-5; possibly TRBD2 for D (6 bases). The sequencing sample was made of PBMCs. The CDR3 sequence: CASSRDSQETQYF. CDR3 DNA: TGTGCCAGCAGCCGGGACTCCCAAGAGACCCAGTACTTC.